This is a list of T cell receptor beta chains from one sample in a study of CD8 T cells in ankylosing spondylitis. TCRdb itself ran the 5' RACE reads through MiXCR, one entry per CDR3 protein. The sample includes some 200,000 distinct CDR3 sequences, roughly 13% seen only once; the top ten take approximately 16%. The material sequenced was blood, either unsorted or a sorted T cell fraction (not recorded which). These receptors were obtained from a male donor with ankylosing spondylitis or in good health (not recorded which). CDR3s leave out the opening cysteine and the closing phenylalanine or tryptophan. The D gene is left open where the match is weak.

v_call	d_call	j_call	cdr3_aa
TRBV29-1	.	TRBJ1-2	SVDKGSYGYT
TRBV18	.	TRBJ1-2	ASSPQPAGNYGYT
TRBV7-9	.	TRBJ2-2	ASSGKDTGELF
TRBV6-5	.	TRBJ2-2	ASSYVLMGRNTGELF
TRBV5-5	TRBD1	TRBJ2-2	ASRWDRGSTGELF
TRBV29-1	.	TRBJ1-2	SVEDGGAIFYGYT
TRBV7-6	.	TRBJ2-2	ASSLVSEGTGELF
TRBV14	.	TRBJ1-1	ASSQGQPFGSGAF
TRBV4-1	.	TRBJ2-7	ASSQDTQAVHEQY
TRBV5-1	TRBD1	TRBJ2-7	ASSLGTGISSYEQY
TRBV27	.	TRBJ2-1	ASSLSRIPKTLYNEQF
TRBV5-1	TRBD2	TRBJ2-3	ASSLGEGEPDTQY
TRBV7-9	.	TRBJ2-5	ASSLDGKETQY
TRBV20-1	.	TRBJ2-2	STESGRNTGELF
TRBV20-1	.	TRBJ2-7	SARDRGRPYEQY
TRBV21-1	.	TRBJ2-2	ASSGTAVKTANTGELF
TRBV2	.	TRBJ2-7	ASSGPGSTTYEQY
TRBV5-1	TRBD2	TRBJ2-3	ASSDGTSGSSTDTQY
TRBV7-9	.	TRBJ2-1	ASSLVGTPPYNEQF
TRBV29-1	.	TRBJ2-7	SVEDPGWGEQY
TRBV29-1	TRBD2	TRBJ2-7	SAGGGGPYGQY
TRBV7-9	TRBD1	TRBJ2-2	ASSIDRGGTGELF
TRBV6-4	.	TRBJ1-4	ASSDPSGATNEKLF
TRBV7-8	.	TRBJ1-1	ASSSSVVSGINTEAF
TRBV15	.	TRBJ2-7	ATSSAPGGAYEQY